Listed below are T cell receptor beta chains from one sample, sequenced in a study of T cell responses to AZD1222 COVID-19 vaccine. The protocol was immunoSEQ multiplex PCR, while the TCRdb copy is restricted to in-frame clones and leaves out a portion. This sample carries about 93,000 clones, roughly 89% of them seen once, and the ten largest clones take roughly 2.8%. Sequenced here: peripheral blood, sampled on day 0 of MenACWY control vaccination. The receptor set was obtained from an adult in good health. CDR3s include the opening cysteine and the closing phenylalanine or tryptophan. The D gene is left open where the match is weak. Clone size appears in some rows only: once, few, many, or a class for an expanded clone.

J gene: TRBJ1-3; clone size: -; D gene: -; V gene: TRBV2; CDR3 DNA: TGTGCCAGCAGTGTTAAAAACACCATATATTTT; CDR3 protein: CASSVKNTIYF
J gene: TRBJ1-1; clone size: -; D gene: -; V gene: TRBV6-5; CDR3 DNA: TGTGCCAGCAGTCTAAAACAGGGACCAGCTTTCTTT; CDR3 protein: CASSLKQGPAFF
J gene: TRBJ1-1; clone size: -; D gene: -; V gene: TRBV4-2; CDR3 DNA: TGTGCCAGCAGCCAACTGGGGGGCGTTTGGGACACTGAAGCTTTCTTT; CDR3 protein: CASSQLGGVWDTEAFF
J gene: TRBJ2-3; clone size: -; D gene: -; V gene: TRBV5-1; CDR3 DNA: TGCGCCAGCAGCAACCAGGGAGGCAGGGGAACAGATACGCAGTATTTT; CDR3 protein: CASSNQGGRGTDTQYF
J gene: TRBJ1-2; clone size: few; D gene: -; V gene: TRBV3-1/TRBV3-2; CDR3 DNA: TGTGCCAGCAGCCAAGCTCTAGGGGGGTATGGCTACACCTTC; CDR3 protein: CASSQALGGYGYTF
J gene: TRBJ1-1; clone size: few; D gene: -; V gene: TRBV9; CDR3 DNA: TGTGCCAGCAGCCCGAGCAGGTTGAACACTGAAGCTTTCTTT; CDR3 protein: CASSPSRLNTEAFF
J gene: TRBJ1-1; clone size: -; D gene: -; V gene: TRBV4-3; CDR3 DNA: TGCGCCAGCAGCCGGACTCTCGGGCGCACTGAAGCTTTCTTT; CDR3 protein: CASSRTLGRTEAFF
J gene: TRBJ1-1; clone size: -; D gene: -; V gene: TRBV10-1; CDR3 DNA: TGCGCCAGCAGCCCCACCCGGGTTGATGAAGCTTTCTTT; CDR3 protein: CASSPTRVDEAFF
J gene: TRBJ1-5; clone size: -; D gene: TRBD1; V gene: TRBV6-1; CDR3 DNA: TGTGCCAGCAGTGCTCGAGACAGGGGGGTGTGGCAGCCCCAGCATTTT; CDR3 protein: CASSARDRGVWQPQHF
J gene: TRBJ2-7; clone size: -; D gene: -; V gene: TRBV7-9; CDR3 DNA: TGTGCCAGCAGCCCCCCCTTTAGATTGGGGGTCCACGAGCAGTACTTC; CDR3 protein: CASSPPFRLGVHEQYF
J gene: TRBJ2-7; clone size: -; D gene: TRBD2; V gene: TRBV6-5; CDR3 DNA: TGTGCCAGCGGGAGGGAATACTACGAGCAGTACTTC; CDR3 protein: CASGREYYEQYF
J gene: TRBJ1-2; clone size: -; D gene: -; V gene: TRBV2; CDR3 DNA: TGTGCCAGCAGTTATCGGCCTTGGGGGAGCTATGGCTACACCTTC; CDR3 protein: CASSYRPWGSYGYTF
J gene: TRBJ2-3; clone size: once; D gene: -; V gene: TRBV2; CDR3 DNA: TGTGCCAGCAGCTGGGCCATCGGAGATACGCAGTATTTT; CDR3 protein: CASSWAIGDTQYF
J gene: TRBJ1-1; clone size: -; D gene: TRBD1; V gene: TRBV6-4; CDR3 DNA: TGTGCCAGCACCAGCCGCCCGACAGGGGACCCAAGAGGAGCTTTCTTT; CDR3 protein: CASTSRPTGDPRGAFF
J gene: TRBJ2-3; clone size: -; D gene: TRBD2; V gene: TRBV5-6; CDR3 DNA: TGTGCCAGCAGTCCCTTGGGGGGACTATTAACAGATACGCAGTATTTT; CDR3 protein: CASSPLGGLLTDTQYF
J gene: TRBJ1-2; clone size: -; D gene: -; V gene: TRBV5-1; CDR3 DNA: TGCGCCAGCAGCTTGGACGTAGGGTACGGCTACACCTTC; CDR3 protein: CASSLDVGYGYTF
J gene: TRBJ1-6; clone size: -; D gene: -; V gene: TRBV19; CDR3 DNA: TGTGCCAGTAGTATAGAGGGCTGGAATTCACCCCTCCACTTT; CDR3 protein: CASSIEGWNSPLHF
J gene: TRBJ1-4; clone size: -; D gene: -; V gene: TRBV27; CDR3 DNA: TGTGCCAGCAGTTCCACAGAGAATGAAAAACTGTTTTTT; CDR3 protein: CASSSTENEKLFF
J gene: TRBJ1-4; clone size: -; D gene: -; V gene: TRBV10-3; CDR3 DNA: TGTGCCATCAGTGAGTCCAACTCTAATGAAAAACTGTTTTTT; CDR3 protein: CAISESNSNEKLFF
J gene: TRBJ2-3; clone size: -; D gene: -; V gene: TRBV2; CDR3 DNA: TGTGCCAGCAGTGAAGTTACGGGGGCCCACACAGATACGCAGTATTTT; CDR3 protein: CASSEVTGAHTDTQYF
J gene: TRBJ2-5; clone size: -; D gene: TRBD2; V gene: TRBV5-4; CDR3 DNA: TGTGCCGGAGGACTAGCGGGTAGAGAGACCCAGTACTTC; CDR3 protein: CAGGLAGRETQYF
J gene: TRBJ1-2; clone size: once; D gene: -; V gene: TRBV9; CDR3 DNA: TGTGCCAGCGGACGGGCAGGGGAAGGCTACACCTTC; CDR3 protein: CASGRAGEGYTF
J gene: TRBJ1-3; clone size: -; D gene: TRBD1; V gene: TRBV4-3; CDR3 DNA: TGCGCCAGCAGCCAAGATCTCTGGGGACAGGGATATGGAAACACCATATATTTT; CDR3 protein: CASSQDLWGQGYGNTIYF
J gene: TRBJ2-1; clone size: -; D gene: TRBD1; V gene: TRBV2; CDR3 DNA: TGTGCCAGCAAACCCCTGACAGGGCGAGGGTCCAATGAGCAGTTCTTC; CDR3 protein: CASKPLTGRGSNEQFF
J gene: TRBJ2-2; clone size: -; D gene: -; V gene: TRBV6-4; CDR3 DNA: TGTGCCAGCAGCAAGAGCGAGGGGGGGAACACCGGGGAGCTGTTTTTT; CDR3 protein: CASSKSEGGNTGELFF
J gene: TRBJ1-5; clone size: -; D gene: -; V gene: TRBV6-5; CDR3 DNA: TGTGCCAGCAGAGGGGCCGGTTTTCAGCCCCAGCATTTT; CDR3 protein: CASRGAGFQPQHF
J gene: TRBJ2-7; clone size: -; D gene: -; V gene: TRBV7-2; CDR3 DNA: TGTGCCAGCAGCTCAATGACCGCTACCTACGAGCAGTACTTC; CDR3 protein: CASSSMTATYEQYF
J gene: TRBJ2-3; clone size: -; D gene: TRBD2; V gene: TRBV5-6; CDR3 DNA: TGTGCCAGCAGCTTGGGTCCCAGCGGGGTCACAGATACGCAGTATTTT; CDR3 protein: CASSLGPSGVTDTQYF
J gene: TRBJ1-5; clone size: -; D gene: -; V gene: TRBV19; CDR3 DNA: TGTGCCAGCCGACCGGGTCAGGGTCGGAGCAATCAGCCCCAGCATTTT; CDR3 protein: CASRPGQGRSNQPQHF
J gene: TRBJ2-1; clone size: -; D gene: -; V gene: TRBV7-6; CDR3 DNA: TGTGCCAGCAGCTTGGGGCCTTTTGGTGAACAGTTCTTC; CDR3 protein: CASSLGPFGEQFF
J gene: TRBJ1-6; clone size: -; D gene: TRBD1; V gene: TRBV10-3; CDR3 DNA: TGTGCCATCAGTGGGGGACAGGGGGTAAATTCACCCCTCCACTTT; CDR3 protein: CAISGGQGVNSPLHF
J gene: TRBJ2-7; clone size: -; D gene: -; V gene: TRBV7-2; CDR3 DNA: TGTGCCAGCAGCTCACCGGGACGGGTATACGAGCAGTACTTC; CDR3 protein: CASSSPGRVYEQYF
J gene: TRBJ2-4; clone size: -; D gene: -; V gene: TRBV18; CDR3 DNA: TGTGCCAGCTCACCACCAGATCTAGCCAAAAACATTCAGTACTTC; CDR3 protein: CASSPPDLAKNIQYF
J gene: TRBJ2-1; clone size: -; D gene: -; V gene: TRBV7-9; CDR3 DNA: TGTGCCAGCAGTTCTGACGGGGGCAATGAGCAGTTCTTC; CDR3 protein: CASSSDGGNEQFF
J gene: TRBJ2-2; clone size: -; D gene: -; V gene: TRBV19; CDR3 DNA: TGTGCCAGTAGTCGGACAGCTCCTCGTGGCACCGGGGAGCTGTTTTTT; CDR3 protein: CASSRTAPRGTGELFF
J gene: TRBJ2-1; clone size: once; D gene: -; V gene: TRBV3-1/TRBV3-2; CDR3 DNA: TGTGCCAGCAGCCAAGATCGGCGGGCATACTACAATGAGCAGTTCTTC; CDR3 protein: CASSQDRRAYYNEQFF
J gene: TRBJ2-7; clone size: -; D gene: TRBD1; V gene: TRBV6-5; CDR3 DNA: TGTGCCAGCAGGGATTCGGGACAGGGGGTCTACGAGCAGTACTTC; CDR3 protein: CASRDSGQGVYEQYF
J gene: TRBJ1-2; clone size: -; D gene: -; V gene: TRBV27; CDR3 DNA: TGTGCCAGCAGTCCTACAGGGTCTTCCTATGGCTACACCTTC; CDR3 protein: CASSPTGSSYGYTF
J gene: TRBJ2-5; clone size: -; D gene: TRBD1; V gene: TRBV3-1/TRBV3-2; CDR3 DNA: TGTGCCAGCAGCCAAACCGGACAGGGTCAAGAGACCCAGTACTTC; CDR3 protein: CASSQTGQGQETQYF
J gene: TRBJ2-7; clone size: -; D gene: -; V gene: TRBV7-9; CDR3 DNA: TGTGCCAGCAGCCGATTAAGATTGCCCTCCTACGAGCAGTACTTC; CDR3 protein: CASSRLRLPSYEQYF
J gene: TRBJ1-2; clone size: -; D gene: TRBD1; V gene: TRBV6-5; CDR3 DNA: TGTGCCAGCAGTTTCTCACAGGGGCTCGATGGCTACACCTTC; CDR3 protein: CASSFSQGLDGYTF
J gene: TRBJ2-7; clone size: -; D gene: TRBD1; V gene: TRBV4-1; CDR3 DNA: TGCGCCAGCAGCCAGGCCCTTCCGGGACAGGGGATCCACGAGCAGTACTTC; CDR3 protein: CASSQALPGQGIHEQYF
J gene: TRBJ2-1; clone size: -; D gene: -; V gene: TRBV3-1/TRBV3-2; CDR3 DNA: TGTGCCAGCAGCTCCGGGACCGATAGCTCCTACAATGAGCAGTTCTTC; CDR3 protein: CASSSGTDSSYNEQFF
J gene: TRBJ2-2; clone size: -; D gene: -; V gene: TRBV11-3; CDR3 DNA: TGTGCCAGCAGCTTAGTTTCCGGGACAACGAACACCGGGGAGCTGTTTTTT; CDR3 protein: CASSLVSGTTNTGELFF
J gene: TRBJ2-2; clone size: -; D gene: -; V gene: TRBV11-1; CDR3 DNA: TGTGCCAGCAGCCTCATTACAGGGCCCAACACCGGGGAGCTGTTTTTT; CDR3 protein: CASSLITGPNTGELFF
J gene: TRBJ1-2; clone size: -; D gene: TRBD1; V gene: TRBV11-3; CDR3 DNA: TGTGCCAGCAGCCTGACAGGGGATGGCTACACCTTC; CDR3 protein: CASSLTGDGYTF
J gene: TRBJ2-3; clone size: -; D gene: TRBD2; V gene: TRBV28; CDR3 DNA: TGTGCCAGCAGGAGTGGGACTACTAGCACAGATACGCAGTATTTT; CDR3 protein: CASRSGTTSTDTQYF